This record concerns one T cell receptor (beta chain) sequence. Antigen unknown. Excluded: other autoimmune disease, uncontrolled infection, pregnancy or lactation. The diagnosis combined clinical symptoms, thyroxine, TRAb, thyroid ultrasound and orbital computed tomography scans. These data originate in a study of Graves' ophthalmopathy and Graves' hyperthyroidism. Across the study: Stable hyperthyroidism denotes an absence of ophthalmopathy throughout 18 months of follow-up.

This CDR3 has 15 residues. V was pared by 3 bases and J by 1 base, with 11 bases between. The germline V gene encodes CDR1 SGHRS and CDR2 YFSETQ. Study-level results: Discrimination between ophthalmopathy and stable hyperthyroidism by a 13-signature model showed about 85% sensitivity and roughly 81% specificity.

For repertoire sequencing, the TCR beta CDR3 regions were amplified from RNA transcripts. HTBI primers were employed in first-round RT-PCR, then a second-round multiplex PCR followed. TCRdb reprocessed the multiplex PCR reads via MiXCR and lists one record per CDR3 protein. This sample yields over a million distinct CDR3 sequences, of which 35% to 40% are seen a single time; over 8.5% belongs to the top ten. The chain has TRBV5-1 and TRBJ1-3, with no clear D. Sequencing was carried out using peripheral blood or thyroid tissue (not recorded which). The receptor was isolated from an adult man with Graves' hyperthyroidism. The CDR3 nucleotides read TGCGCCAGCAGCTCCTGGCCTGCTTCTGGAAACACCATATATTTT. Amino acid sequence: CASSSWPASGNTIYF.